A selection of T cell receptor beta chains follows, all from one sample in a study of identical twins. TCRdb recomputed calls from the 5' RACE reads with MiXCR, one row per CDR3 protein. The sample lists approximately 690,000 distinct CDR3 sequences, 6% to 6.5% occurring once. The material sequenced was naive T cells sorted from blood. The origin of the receptors is a man between 18 and 35 years old in good health. Both conserved end residues are part of each CDR3. D genes are given only for firm matches. Expanded clones get a size class; other rows say once, few or many, or leave the size out.

cdr3_aa | cdr3_nt | clone_size | j_call | v_call | d_call
CASSQNRGRGANVLTF | TGTGCCAGCAGTCAAAACAGGGGGCGAGGGGCCAACGTCCTGACTTTC | few | TRBJ2-6 | TRBV6-2/TRBV6-3 | TRBD1
CASSPPSGTSYNEQFF | TGCGCCAGCAGCCCGCCTAGCGGGACCTCCTACAATGAGCAGTTCTTC | many | TRBJ2-1 | TRBV5-1 | TRBD2
CASRDLQGFAYNEQFF | TGTGCCAGCAGGGACCTACAGGGGTTCGCCTACAATGAGCAGTTCTTC | NA | TRBJ2-1 | TRBV12-3/TRBV12-4 | TRBD1
CAIRRNTGELVF | TGTGCCATCAGAAGAAACACCGGGGAGCTGGTTTTT | many | TRBJ2-2 | TRBV10-3 | NA
CASSLAPGKDYGYTF | TGCGCCAGCAGCTTGGCCCCAGGGAAGGACTATGGCTACACCTTC | many | TRBJ1-2 | TRBV5-1 | NA
CSASTMSTDTQYF | TGCAGTGCTAGCACGATGAGCACAGATACGCAGTATTTT | many | TRBJ2-3 | TRBV20-1 | NA
CASSLKQRTDTQYF | TGTGCCAGCAGTTTAAAACAGCGCACAGATACGCAGTATTTT | many | TRBJ2-3 | TRBV28 | NA
CASSQDGAGWTGELFF | TGCGCCAGCAGCCAAGATGGGGCAGGGTGGACCGGGGAGCTGTTTTTT | many | TRBJ2-2 | TRBV4-3 | NA
CSARVGQGGKTQYF | TGCAGTGCTAGAGTGGGGCAGGGAGGGAAGACCCAGTACTTC | NA | TRBJ2-5 | TRBV20-1 | TRBD2
CSAVVQIDGYTF | TGCAGTGCCGTTGTTCAAATAGATGGCTACACCTTC | many | TRBJ1-2 | TRBV20-1 | NA
CAWMRQGITGANVLTF | TGTGCCTGGATGAGACAGGGGATAACTGGGGCCAACGTCCTGACTTTC | NA | TRBJ2-6 | TRBV30 | TRBD1
CASSLEGRPNEKLFF | TGTGCCAGCTCACTTGAGGGAAGACCTAATGAAAAACTGTTTTTT | many | TRBJ1-4 | TRBV18 | NA
CASSRGRGHTDTQYF | TGTGCCAGCTCACGAGGGAGGGGCCACACAGATACGCAGTATTTT | NA | TRBJ2-3 | TRBV18 | TRBD2
CASSPSTGWSYEQYF | TGTGCCAGCAGTCCCTCGACAGGGTGGTCCTACGAGCAGTACTTC | NA | TRBJ2-7 | TRBV27 | TRBD1
CAIRNRADSYNEQFF | TGTGCCATCAGGAACCGGGCAGACTCCTACAATGAGCAGTTCTTC | NA | TRBJ2-1 | TRBV6-4 | NA
CATKFISGANVLTF | TGTGCCACCAAGTTTATCTCTGGGGCCAACGTCCTGACTTTC | NA | TRBJ2-6 | TRBV27 | NA
CASRRGDYGYTF | TGTGCCAGCAGGCGTGGGGACTATGGCTACACCTTC | many | TRBJ1-2 | TRBV12-3/TRBV12-4 | NA
CASSLTGQGVGYTF | TGTGCCAGCAGTTTAACGGGACAGGGGGTTGGCTACACCTTC | many | TRBJ1-2 | TRBV12-3/TRBV12-4 | TRBD1
CASRRPTGLANEQYF | TGCGCCAGCAGGAGACCCACGGGACTAGCGAACGAGCAGTACTTC | many | TRBJ2-7 | TRBV5-1 | TRBD2
CASSWGQGNYEQYF | TGTGCCAGCTCCTGGGGACAGGGGAACTACGAGCAGTACTTC | NA | TRBJ2-7 | TRBV18 | TRBD1
CASSTTGGIYGYTF | TGTGCCAGCAGTACGACAGGGGGAATCTATGGCTACACCTTC | NA | TRBJ1-2 | TRBV12-3/TRBV12-4 | TRBD1
CASSGLAGDSYNEQFF | TGTGCCAGCAGCGGGTTAGCGGGGGATTCCTACAATGAGCAGTTCTTC | many | TRBJ2-1 | TRBV7-8 | TRBD2
CASSRAGTSGAYNEQFF | TGTGCCAGCAGCCGGGCCGGGACTAGCGGAGCCTACAATGAGCAGTTCTTC | many | TRBJ2-1 | TRBV5-5 | TRBD2
CASQGVYEQYF | TGTGCCAGTCAGGGGGTCTACGAGCAGTACTTC | many | TRBJ2-7 | TRBV6-5 | TRBD1